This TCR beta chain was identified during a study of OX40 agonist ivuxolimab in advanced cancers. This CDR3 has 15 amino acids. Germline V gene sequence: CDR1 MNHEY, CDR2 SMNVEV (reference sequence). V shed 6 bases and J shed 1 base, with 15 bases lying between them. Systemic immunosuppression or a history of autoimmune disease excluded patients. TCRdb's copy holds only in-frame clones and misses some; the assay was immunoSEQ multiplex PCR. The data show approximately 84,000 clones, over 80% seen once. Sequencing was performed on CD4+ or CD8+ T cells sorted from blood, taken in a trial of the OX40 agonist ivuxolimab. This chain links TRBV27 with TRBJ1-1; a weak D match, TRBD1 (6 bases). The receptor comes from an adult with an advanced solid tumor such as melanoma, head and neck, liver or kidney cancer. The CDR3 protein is CASRPLGGTNTEAFF. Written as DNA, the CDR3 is TGTGCCAGCAGGCCCTTGGGGGGCACGAACACTGAAGCTTTCTTT.